The entry that follows covers one T cell receptor (beta chain) sequence. Its antigen is still unknown. Within one base of it there is no much larger clone, and no base qualities were kept. Donors were roughly 40 systemically healthy Caucasian individuals from Russia aged 6 to 90 years. About 10 milliliters of peripheral blood were drawn from each donor into EDTA-treated Vacutainer tubes. Ficoll-Paque density-gradient centrifugation was used to isolate PBMCs, with at least 6 million obtained per sample. Trizol reagent was used to extract total RNA from the PBMCs, yielding at least 6 micrograms per sample. For every donor, an aliquot of PBMCs went through flow cytometry to measure the percentages of naive CD45RAhigh/CD27high T cells. The data are from a study of blood T cells in healthy people across ages (dated by TCRdb to the mid-2010s). Study-wide context: Template switching captured roughly one uniquely barcoded TCR beta cDNA molecule per two T cells in model experiments. The study measured age-related changes in TCR beta repertoire diversity using deep sequencing normalized with unique cDNA molecular identifiers. Donors were grouped into four age groups: young (average roughly 15 years), middle-aged (about 40), aged (around 66) and long-lived (about 90). Donors of different ages were randomly distributed across sequencing lanes to avoid experimental bias. The study analyzed two additional independent replicas of 1 million unique cDNA reads from the same blood draw for two donors, one aged 18 to 30 and one aged 80 or older. What the work shows at the level of the full study, not this receptor alone: Compared with the aged group, more naive CD4+ T cells, fewer expanded clones and increased TCR diversity were shown by the long-lived group, suggesting age selection. As age increased, observed TCR beta diversity per million T cells dropped in a roughly linear way, and a significant reduction was already evident by age 40. Donor CMV infection status was unknown, potentially confounding age-related changes in expanded clonotypes. Conclusive comparison of naive and antigen-experienced compartments was prevented by the profiling of bulk unsorted PBMCs. Observed TCR beta diversity correlated strongly with the percentage of naive T cells measured by flow cytometry. Estimates of total diversity based on one million sequenced T cells were considered lower bounds and underestimates.

Receptor amplification or capture employed 5' RACE. The listed sequencing device is Illumina HiSeq 2500. The second PCR ran for about 7 to 11 cycles and used a J-beta primer mix along with a sample-barcoded 5' primer. A unique molecular identifier was introduced onto each TCR beta cDNA molecule by a template-switch 5' adaptor carrying 12 random nucleotides. Each sample yielded at least 2.5 million CDR3-containing paired-end reads. All of the RNA was converted into first-strand cDNA using the Mint cDNA synthesis kit, with a TRBC-specific oligonucleotide serving as the primer. Following uracil-DNA glycosylase treatment, all cDNA underwent a first 18-cycle PCR with the universal primers M1SS and BC2_uni_R. In the paper's pipeline: For normalization, 1 million high-quality reads were randomly selected from each sample, with every read carrying a distinct molecular identifier. Reads with shared molecular identifiers were discarded instead of being binned into consensus sequences. MiTCR, run with a Q25 quality threshold and the strictest error-elimination algorithm, handled CDR3 identification, clonotype clustering and error correction. A nonparametric unseen species model using Euler transformation provided a lower-bound estimate of total TCR beta diversity. Through fastp at Q25 and MiXCR, TCRdb rebuilt clones from the public reads, retaining in-frame beta chains. Every entry covers one CDR3 protein and lists the most common genes and DNA from its rows. The V and J calls shown here were made by TCRdb, not taken from the authors' results. The sample yields 1.5 million to 2 million distinct CDR3 sequences; about 28% were counted once. The leading ten clones occupy about 7.7% of the sample.

This receptor was obtained from a woman aged 25-40 years in good health. Sample: blood.

The CDR3 has the sequence CSARGGRGDTQYF. The DNA sequence is as follows: TGCAGTGCTAGGGGCGGGAGGGGGGATACGCAGTATTTT. The rearranged chain carries TRBV20-1 and TRBJ2-3; 9 bases in the middle match TRBD2. Sequences DFQATT (CDR1) and SNEGSKA (CDR2) are obtained from the germline V gene (reference sequence). The cysteine opens and the phenylalanine closes a CDR3 of 13 amino acids. Only the CDR3 DNA stays, 39 bases, in frame from base 1. Relative to germline, V is missing 3 bases and J is missing 6 bases, with 4 bases of the junction outside any gene match.